This TCR beta chain was profiled in a study of shared clonotypes between healthy human individuals. CDR3 length equals 16 residues. V lost 0 bases, J lost 4 bases, and 15 bases lay in between. Germline lookup yields CDR1 KGHSH and CDR2 LQKENI. The assay was immunoSEQ multiplex PCR, and TCRdb's table has in-frame clones only and misses some. There are some 2,100,000 clones in the sample; 95% occur only once, and roughly 0.13% lies in the top ten. Sequencing input: naive CD4+ T cells sorted from blood. Subset given: CD45RA+ positively selected. This receptor was identified in a man between 18 and 29 years old in good health. The rearrangement joins TRBV18 to TRBJ2-5; the D gene could be TRBD1 or TRBD2 (5 bases each). Written as DNA, the CDR3 is TGTGCCAGCTCACCACCGAATGGGGGAAGGGGAGAGACCCAGTACTTC. Translation gives CASSPPNGGRGETQYF.